This is a list of T cell receptor beta chains from one sample in a study of T cell responses to AZD1222 COVID-19 vaccine. TCRdb keeps only in-frame clones here, not all; method: immunoSEQ multiplex PCR. The table has about 130,000 clones, about 91% seen once. The specimen was peripheral blood, collected on day 0 of AZD1222 vaccination. These receptors were taken from an adult in good health. Both conserved end residues are part of each CDR3. The D gene is left open where the match is weak. Clone size appears in some rows only: once, few, many, or a class for an expanded clone.

v_gene	len	d_gene	abundance	j_gene	CDR3aa	CDR3nt
TRBV7-9	15	TRBD1	-	TRBJ2-2	CASRTGQGRPGELFF	TGTGCCAGCAGAACCGGACAGGGACGGCCCGGGGAGCTGTTTTTT
TRBV7-3	16	-	once	TRBJ2-5	CASSLKVGTGVETQYF	TGTGCCAGCAGCTTAAAAGTAGGGACGGGGGTGGAGACCCAGTACTTC
TRBV3-1/TRBV3-2	15	-	-	TRBJ2-5	CASVRDWGAQETQYF	TGTGCCAGCGTTCGGGACTGGGGTGCCCAAGAGACCCAGTACTTC
TRBV6-5	15	TRBD1	-	TRBJ2-7	CASSYFRTGTYEQYF	TGTGCCAGCAGTTACTTTAGGACAGGGACCTACGAGCAGTACTTC
TRBV29-1	12	-	once	TRBJ1-4	CSVEGRGEKLFF	TGCAGCGTTGAGGGGAGGGGTGAAAAACTGTTTTTT
TRBV5-5	15	TRBD1	-	TRBJ1-4	CASSAQGATNEKLFF	TGTGCCAGCAGCGCCCAGGGGGCAACTAATGAAAAACTGTTTTTT
TRBV5-1	14	-	-	TRBJ2-3	CASSLGGGANTQYF	TGCGCCAGCAGCTTGGGGGGGGGCGCGAATACGCAGTATTTT
TRBV29-1	14	-	-	TRBJ1-1	CSVAGGIMNTEAFF	TGCAGCGTTGCTGGGGGAATAATGAACACTGAAGCTTTCTTT
TRBV2	15	TRBD1	-	TRBJ1-6	CASILDRGGNSPLHF	TGTGCCAGCATTCTAGACAGGGGAGGCAATTCACCCCTCCACTTT
TRBV7-9	15	TRBD1	once	TRBJ2-1	CASSLEGAQGNEQFF	TGTGCCAGCAGCTTAGAGGGGGCCCAGGGCAATGAGCAGTTCTTC
TRBV9	17	TRBD2	once	TRBJ2-1	CASSVEGTTNRYNEQFF	TGTGCCAGCAGCGTAGAAGGGACTACCAACAGATACAATGAGCAGTTCTTC
TRBV5-4	14	-	few	TRBJ2-5	CASSSRGTEETQYF	TGTGCCAGCAGCTCTCGGGGGACGGAAGAGACCCAGTACTTC
TRBV6-5	11	-	-	TRBJ2-1	CASSHGAWQFF	TGTGCCAGCAGCCATGGGGCATGGCAGTTCTTC